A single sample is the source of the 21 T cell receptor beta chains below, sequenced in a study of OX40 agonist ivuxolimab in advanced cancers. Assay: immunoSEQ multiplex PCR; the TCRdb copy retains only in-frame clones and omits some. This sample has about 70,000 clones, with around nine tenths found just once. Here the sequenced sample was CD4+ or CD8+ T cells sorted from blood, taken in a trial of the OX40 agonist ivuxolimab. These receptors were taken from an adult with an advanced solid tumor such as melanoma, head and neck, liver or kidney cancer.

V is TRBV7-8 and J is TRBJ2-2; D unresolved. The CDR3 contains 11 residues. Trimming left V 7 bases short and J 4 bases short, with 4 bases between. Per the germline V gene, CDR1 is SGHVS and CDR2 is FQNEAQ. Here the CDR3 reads CASTRTGELFF. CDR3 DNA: TGTGCCAGCACTCGCACCGGGGAGCTGTTTTTT.

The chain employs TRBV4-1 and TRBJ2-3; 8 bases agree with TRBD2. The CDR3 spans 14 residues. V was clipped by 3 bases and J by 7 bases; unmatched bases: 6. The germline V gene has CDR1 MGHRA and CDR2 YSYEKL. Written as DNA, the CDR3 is TGCGCCAGCAGCCAGCGGGGGGAGAGGAATACGCAGTATTTT. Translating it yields CASSQRGERNTQYF.

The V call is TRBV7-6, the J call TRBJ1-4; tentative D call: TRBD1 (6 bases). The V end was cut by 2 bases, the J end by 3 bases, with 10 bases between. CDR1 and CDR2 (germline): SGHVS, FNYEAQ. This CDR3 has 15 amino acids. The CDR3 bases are TGTGCCAGCAGCTTACAGGGGAGCGCTAATGAAAAACTGTTTTTT. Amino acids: CASSLQGSANEKLFF.

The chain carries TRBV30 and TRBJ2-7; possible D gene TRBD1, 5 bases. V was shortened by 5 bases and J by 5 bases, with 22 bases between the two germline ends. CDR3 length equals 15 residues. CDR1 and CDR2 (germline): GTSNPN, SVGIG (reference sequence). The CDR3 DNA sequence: TGTGCCTGGTCCAAGAAGGGGCGAGGTGGCGACGAGCAGTACTTC. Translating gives CAWSKKGRGGDEQYF.

The CDR3 DNA follows: TGCGCCACCGGGACCGATTATCAGCCCCAGCATTTT. Translating gives CATGTDYQPQHF. The V call is TRBV10-1, the J call TRBJ1-5; D is perhaps TRBD1 (5 bases). Per the germline V gene, CDR1 is WNHNN and CDR2 is SYGVQD (reference sequence). The V end was cut by 10 bases, the J end by 5 bases, with 12 bases between. This CDR3 contains 12 residues.

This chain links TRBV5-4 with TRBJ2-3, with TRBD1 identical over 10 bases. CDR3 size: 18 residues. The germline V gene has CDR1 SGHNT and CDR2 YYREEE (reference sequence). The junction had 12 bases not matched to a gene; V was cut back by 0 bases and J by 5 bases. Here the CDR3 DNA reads TGTGCCAGCAGCTTGGGACCGGGTCGGGACAGGGGTCGAGATACGCAGTATTTT. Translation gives CASSLGPGRDRGRDTQYF. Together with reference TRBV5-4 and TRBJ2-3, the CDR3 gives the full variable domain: ETGVTQSPTHLIKTRGQQVTLRCSSQSGHNTVSWYQQALGQGPQFIFQYYREEENGRGNFPPRFSGLQFPNYSSELNVNALELDDSALYLCASSLGPGRDRGRDTQYFGPGTRLTVL.

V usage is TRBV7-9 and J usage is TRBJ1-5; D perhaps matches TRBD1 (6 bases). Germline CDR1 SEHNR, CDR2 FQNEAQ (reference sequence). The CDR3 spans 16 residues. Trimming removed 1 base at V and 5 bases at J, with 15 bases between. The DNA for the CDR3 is TGTGCCAGCAGCTTAGTACAGGGATTTTACCATCAGCCCCAGCATTTT. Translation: CASSLVQGFYHQPQHF.

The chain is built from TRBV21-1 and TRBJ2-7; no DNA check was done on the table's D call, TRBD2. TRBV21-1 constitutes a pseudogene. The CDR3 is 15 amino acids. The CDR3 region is CASSKEQTIVIEQYF. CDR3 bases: TGTGCCAGCAGCAAAGAACAGACTATAGTGATCGAGCAGTACTTC.

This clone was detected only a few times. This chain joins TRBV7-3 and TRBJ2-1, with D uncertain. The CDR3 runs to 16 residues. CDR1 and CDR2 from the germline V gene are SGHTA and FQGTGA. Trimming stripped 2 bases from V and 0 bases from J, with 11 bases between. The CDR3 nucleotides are TGTGCCAGCAGCTTATACGGGCCCAGCTCCTACAATGAGCAGTTCTTC. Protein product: CASSLYGPSSYNEQFF.

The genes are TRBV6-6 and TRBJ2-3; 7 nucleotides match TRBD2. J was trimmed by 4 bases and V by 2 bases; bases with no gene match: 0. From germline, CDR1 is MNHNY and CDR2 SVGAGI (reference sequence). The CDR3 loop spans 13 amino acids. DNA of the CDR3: TGTGCCAGCAGTTACCGGGAGGCAGATACGCAGTATTTT. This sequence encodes CASSYREADTQYF.

As DNA, the CDR3 is TGTGCCAGCAGTGAAGGCCGAGGTAGGGCTGGCTACACCTTC. Protein product: CASSEGRGRAGYTF. The chain is built from TRBV6-1 and TRBJ1-2; D is uncertain. This CDR3 has 14 amino acids. From germline, CDR1 is MNHNS and CDR2 SASEGT. The germline V and J ends were trimmed by 1 base and 7 bases, with 13 bases remaining between them.

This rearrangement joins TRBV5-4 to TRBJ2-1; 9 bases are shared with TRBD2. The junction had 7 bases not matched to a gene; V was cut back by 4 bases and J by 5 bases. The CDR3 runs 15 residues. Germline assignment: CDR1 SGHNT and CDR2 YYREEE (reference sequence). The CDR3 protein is CASSGGLAGNNEQFF. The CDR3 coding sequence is TGTGCCAGCAGCGGGGGTCTAGCGGGGAACAATGAGCAGTTCTTC.

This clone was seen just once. The CDR3 is CASHLTGTLSNTGELFF. The CDR3 DNA is TGCGCCAGTCACCTTACAGGGACCCTTTCGAACACCGGGGAGCTGTTTTTT. V is TRBV5-1 and J is TRBJ2-2; D is possibly TRBD1 (6 bases). With 8 bases removed from V and 0 bases from J, the gap between germline ends came to 20 bases. The CDR3 consists of 17 residues. Germline loops: CDR1 SGHRS, CDR2 YFSETQ.

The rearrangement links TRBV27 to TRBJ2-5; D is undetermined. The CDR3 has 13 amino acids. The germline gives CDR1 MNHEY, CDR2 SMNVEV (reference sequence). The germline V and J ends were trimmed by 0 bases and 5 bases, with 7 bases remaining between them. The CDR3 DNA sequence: TGTGCCAGCAGTTTATCTCTCCGTGAGACCCAGTACTTC. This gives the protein CASSLSLRETQYF.

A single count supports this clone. The CDR3, as DNA: TGTGCCAGCAGCCGAGGGACAGGGTCTAACTATGGCTACACCTTC. It translates to CASSRGTGSNYGYTF. The V call is TRBV7-9, the J call TRBJ1-2; 9 bases match TRBD1. In germline, CDR1 is SEHNR, CDR2 FQNEAQ (reference sequence). J was trimmed by 0 bases and V by 5 bases; bases with no gene match: 4. The CDR3 runs 15 residues.

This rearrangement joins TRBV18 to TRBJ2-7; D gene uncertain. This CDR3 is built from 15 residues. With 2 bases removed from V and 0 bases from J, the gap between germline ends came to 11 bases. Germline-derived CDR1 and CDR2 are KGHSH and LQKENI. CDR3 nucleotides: TGTGCCAGCTCACCAATGCGTCAAGTCTCCTACGAGCAGTACTTC. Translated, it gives CASSPMRQVSYEQYF.

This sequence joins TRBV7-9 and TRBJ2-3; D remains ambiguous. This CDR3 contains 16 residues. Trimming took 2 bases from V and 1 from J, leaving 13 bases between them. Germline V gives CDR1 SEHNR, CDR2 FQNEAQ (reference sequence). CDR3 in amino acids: CASSLQQEEGTDTQYF. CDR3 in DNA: TGTGCCAGCAGCTTACAGCAGGAAGAAGGCACAGATACGCAGTATTTT.

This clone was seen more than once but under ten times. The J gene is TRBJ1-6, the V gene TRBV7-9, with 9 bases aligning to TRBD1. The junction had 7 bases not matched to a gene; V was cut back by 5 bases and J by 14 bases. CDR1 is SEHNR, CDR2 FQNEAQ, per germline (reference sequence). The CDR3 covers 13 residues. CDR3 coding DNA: TGTGCCAGCAGCCCAAGGACAGGGGAAACCCTCCACTTT. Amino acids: CASSPRTGETLHF.

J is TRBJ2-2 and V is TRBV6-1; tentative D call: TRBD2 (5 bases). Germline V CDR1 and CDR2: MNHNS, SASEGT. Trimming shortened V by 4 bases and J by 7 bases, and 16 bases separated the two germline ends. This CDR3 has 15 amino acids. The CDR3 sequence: CASSARPRAGGELFF. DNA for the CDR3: TGTGCCAGCAGTGCTCGGCCGAGGGCGGGCGGGGAGCTGTTTTTT.

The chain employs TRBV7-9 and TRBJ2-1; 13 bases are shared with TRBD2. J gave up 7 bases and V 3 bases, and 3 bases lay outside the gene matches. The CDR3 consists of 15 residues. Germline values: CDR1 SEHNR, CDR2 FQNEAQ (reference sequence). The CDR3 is CASSLGLAGTNEQFF. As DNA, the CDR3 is TGTGCCAGCAGCTTGGGACTAGCGGGAACTAATGAGCAGTTCTTC.

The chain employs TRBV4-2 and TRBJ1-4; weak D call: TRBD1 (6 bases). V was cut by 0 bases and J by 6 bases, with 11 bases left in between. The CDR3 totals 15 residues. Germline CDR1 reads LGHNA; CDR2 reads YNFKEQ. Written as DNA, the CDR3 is TGTGCCAGCAGCCAAGAGGGGGCTGTAGATGAAAAACTGTTTTTT. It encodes CASSQEGAVDEKLFF.